These T cell receptor beta chains were read from a single sample in a study of cytomegalovirus exposure and HLA in healthy donors. Sequencing was performed with immunoSEQ multiplex PCR; in TCRdb, only in-frame clones are kept and a portion is missing. The table lists tens of thousands of clones, around 76% of them singletons. The sample taken for sequencing was PBMCs. Source of these receptors: a male donor in good health and CMV-seropositive. Both conserved end residues are part of each CDR3. A D gene is named only where the DNA matches it firmly. A clone size is listed for some rows: how often the clone was seen (once, few, many), or a class if it is expanded.

cdr3_length: 14
j_call: TRBJ1-3
clone_size: -
d_call: -
v_call: TRBV19
cdr3_aa: CASSARASGNTIYF
cdr3_nt: TGTGCCAGTAGTGCCAGGGCTTCTGGAAACACCATATATTTT

cdr3_length: 15
j_call: TRBJ2-7
clone_size: -
d_call: TRBD2
v_call: TRBV19
cdr3_aa: CASSTRSGRAYEQYF
cdr3_nt: TGTGCCAGTAGTACGCGTAGCGGGAGGGCCTACGAGCAGTACTTC

cdr3_length: 12
j_call: TRBJ1-2
clone_size: -
d_call: -
v_call: TRBV7-9
cdr3_aa: CASLTGYYGYTF
cdr3_nt: TGTGCCAGCTTAACAGGGTACTATGGCTACACCTTC

cdr3_length: 14
j_call: TRBJ2-7
clone_size: -
d_call: TRBD2
v_call: TRBV4-2
cdr3_aa: CASSPGRGGWEQYF
cdr3_nt: TGTGCCAGCAGCCCGGGCCGGGGGGGATGGGAGCAGTACTTC

cdr3_length: 14
j_call: TRBJ1-6
clone_size: -
d_call: -
v_call: TRBV19
cdr3_aa: CASSLSSYNSPLHF
cdr3_nt: TGTGCCAGCTCCCTGAGCTCCTATAATTCACCCCTCCACTTT

cdr3_length: 14
j_call: TRBJ2-1
clone_size: -
d_call: TRBD2
v_call: TRBV5-4
cdr3_aa: CASMTSGAYNEQFF
cdr3_nt: TGTGCCAGCATGACTAGCGGGGCTTACAATGAGCAGTTCTTC

cdr3_length: 13
j_call: TRBJ2-1
clone_size: -
d_call: -
v_call: TRBV9
cdr3_aa: CASSVANSREQFF
cdr3_nt: TGTGCCAGCAGCGTAGCTAATTCACGAGAGCAGTTCTTC

cdr3_length: 16
j_call: TRBJ2-5
clone_size: -
d_call: TRBD2
v_call: TRBV28
cdr3_aa: CASSGLAGGYQETQYF
cdr3_nt: TGTGCCAGCAGTGGACTAGCGGGGGGGTACCAAGAGACCCAGTACTTC

cdr3_length: 17
j_call: TRBJ1-5
clone_size: few
d_call: TRBD1
v_call: TRBV7-8
cdr3_aa: CASSASGTGSINQPQHF
cdr3_nt: TGTGCCAGCAGCGCCTCCGGGACAGGGTCGATCAATCAGCCCCAGCATTTT

cdr3_length: 14
j_call: TRBJ1-2
clone_size: -
d_call: TRBD1
v_call: TRBV18
cdr3_aa: CASSHGQEGSGYTF
cdr3_nt: TGTGCCAGCTCACACGGACAGGAAGGGTCTGGCTACACCTTC

cdr3_length: 15
j_call: TRBJ2-5
clone_size: -
d_call: -
v_call: TRBV6-1
cdr3_aa: CASSGIDRIQETQYF
cdr3_nt: TGTGCCAGCAGTGGCATAGACAGGATTCAAGAGACCCAGTACTTC

cdr3_length: 16
j_call: TRBJ2-7
clone_size: -
d_call: -
v_call: TRBV2
cdr3_aa: CASSGRYRDPKGEQYF
cdr3_nt: TGTGCCAGCAGTGGGCGTTACAGGGACCCTAAAGGCGAGCAGTACTTC

cdr3_length: 19
j_call: TRBJ2-3
clone_size: -
d_call: -
v_call: TRBV7-9
cdr3_aa: CASSSTKPGLQRSTDTQYF
cdr3_nt: TGTGCCAGCAGCTCCACCAAACCGGGACTCCAACGTAGCACAGATACGCAGTATTTT

cdr3_length: 13
j_call: TRBJ1-1
clone_size: -
d_call: -
v_call: TRBV30
cdr3_aa: CAWSNIQNTEAFF
cdr3_nt: TGTGCCTGGAGTAACATACAGAACACTGAAGCTTTCTTT

cdr3_length: 15
j_call: TRBJ2-3
clone_size: -
d_call: TRBD2
v_call: TRBV4-3
cdr3_aa: CASQRSGASTDTQYF
cdr3_nt: TGCGCCAGCCAGCGTAGCGGGGCAAGCACAGATACGCAGTATTTT

cdr3_length: 16
j_call: TRBJ1-6
clone_size: once
d_call: TRBD1
v_call: TRBV9
cdr3_aa: CASSVRPGQGNSPLHF
cdr3_nt: TGTGCCAGCAGCGTACGACCGGGACAGGGTAATTCACCCCTCCACTTT

cdr3_length: 16
j_call: TRBJ2-5
clone_size: once
d_call: TRBD2
v_call: TRBV11-1
cdr3_aa: CASRAGTSGTQETQYF
cdr3_nt: TGTGCCAGCAGGGCCGGGACTAGCGGAACTCAAGAGACCCAGTACTTC

cdr3_length: 15
j_call: TRBJ1-6
clone_size: -
d_call: -
v_call: TRBV30
cdr3_aa: CAWIVGGSYNSPLHF
cdr3_nt: TGTGCCTGGATAGTCGGGGGTTCCTATAATTCACCCCTCCACTTT

cdr3_length: 14
j_call: TRBJ2-7
clone_size: -
d_call: TRBD2
v_call: TRBV5-1
cdr3_aa: CASSLTAGFDEQYF
cdr3_nt: TGCGCCAGCAGCTTGACAGCGGGATTCGACGAGCAGTACTTC

cdr3_length: 13
j_call: TRBJ1-6
clone_size: once
d_call: TRBD1
v_call: TRBV7-9
cdr3_aa: CASSPTGESPLHF
cdr3_nt: TGTGCCAGCAGCCCGACAGGGGAATCACCCCTCCACTTT

cdr3_length: 13
j_call: TRBJ1-2
clone_size: once
d_call: -
v_call: TRBV2
cdr3_aa: CASSEIMNYGYTF
cdr3_nt: TGTGCCAGCAGTGAAATAATGAACTATGGCTACACCTTC

cdr3_length: 16
j_call: TRBJ2-3
clone_size: -
d_call: TRBD2
v_call: TRBV7-3
cdr3_aa: CASSSLTSGGLSTQYF
cdr3_nt: TGTGCCAGCAGCTCCCTGACTAGCGGGGGGCTGAGTACGCAGTATTTT

cdr3_length: 15
j_call: TRBJ1-5
clone_size: -
d_call: -
v_call: TRBV7-9
cdr3_aa: CASSLSGVVNQPQHF
cdr3_nt: TGTGCCAGCAGCTTGTCGGGGGTGGTTAATCAGCCCCAGCATTTT

cdr3_length: 15
j_call: TRBJ1-3
clone_size: -
d_call: -
v_call: TRBV4-1
cdr3_aa: CASSQERSTGNTIYF
cdr3_nt: TGCGCCAGCAGCCAAGAGAGATCGACTGGAAACACCATATATTTT

cdr3_length: 15
j_call: TRBJ1-5
clone_size: -
d_call: -
v_call: TRBV9
cdr3_aa: CASSVAGRASQPQHF
cdr3_nt: TGTGCCAGCAGCGTAGCTGGCAGGGCTAGTCAGCCCCAGCATTTT

cdr3_length: 15
j_call: TRBJ2-3
clone_size: -
d_call: TRBD2
v_call: TRBV4-1
cdr3_aa: CASSQVAGSTDTQYF
cdr3_nt: TGCGCCAGCAGCCAAGTAGCGGGGAGCACAGATACGCAGTATTTT

cdr3_length: 15
j_call: TRBJ2-3
clone_size: once
d_call: -
v_call: TRBV9
cdr3_aa: CASSDPDTYTDTQYF
cdr3_nt: TGTGCCAGCAGCGATCCGGACACATACACAGATACGCAGTATTTT